A selection of T cell receptor beta chains follows, all from one sample in a study of CD8+ T cells in alopecia areata. The method was immunoSEQ multiplex PCR; TCRdb's version includes in-frame clones alone and lacks a portion of them. This sample has a few hundred thousand clones, with 40% to 45% found just once. Sequencing was performed on CD4+ T cells sorted from blood, taken at roughly week 36, from a patient treated with tofacitinib. Every receptor here comes from a human donor with alopecia areata. CDR3s include the opening cysteine and the closing phenylalanine or tryptophan. D genes are given only for firm matches. Rows give clone size only sometimes, using once, few, many, or a class for an expanded clone.

j_gene: TRBJ2-3; abundance: -; d_gene: -; v_gene: TRBV30; CDR3nt: TGTGCCTGGAGTGTAAAGAGAGGAGAAGGACCGAGCACAGATACGCAGTATTTT; CDR3aa: CAWSVKRGEGPSTDTQYF
j_gene: TRBJ1-1; abundance: few; d_gene: -; v_gene: TRBV5-6; CDR3nt: TGTGCCAGCAGCTTGGTAGGGTCAGCCCAAGCTTTCTTT; CDR3aa: CASSLVGSAQAFF
j_gene: TRBJ2-7; abundance: few; d_gene: TRBD2; v_gene: TRBV5-4; CDR3nt: TGTGCCAGCAGCCCCGGCGGGCTAGCGGGAGTTGAGCAGTACTTC; CDR3aa: CASSPGGLAGVEQYF
j_gene: TRBJ2-3; abundance: -; d_gene: -; v_gene: TRBV5-6; CDR3nt: TGTGCCAGCAGCTTGTTGACGACCAGCACAGATACGCAGTATTTT; CDR3aa: CASSLLTTSTDTQYF
j_gene: TRBJ2-3; abundance: many; d_gene: TRBD2; v_gene: TRBV7-8; CDR3nt: TGTGCCAGCAGCTTAGCTGGGGTCGGGAGGGCAGATACGCAGTATTTT; CDR3aa: CASSLAGVGRADTQYF
j_gene: TRBJ1-1; abundance: -; d_gene: -; v_gene: TRBV2; CDR3nt: TGTGCCGGGAACAGGGTTATGAACACTGAAGCTTTCTTT; CDR3aa: CAGNRVMNTEAFF
j_gene: TRBJ2-3; abundance: -; d_gene: TRBD2; v_gene: TRBV14; CDR3nt: TGTGCCAGCAGCCGCGGAGGCGGGAGTAGAGCAGATACGCAGTATTTT; CDR3aa: CASSRGGGSRADTQYF
j_gene: TRBJ2-1; abundance: -; d_gene: TRBD2; v_gene: TRBV5-4; CDR3nt: TGTGCCAGCAGCTCTCGCGGGACTAGCGGGAGCAGAGGCTCCTACAATGAGCAGTTCTTC; CDR3aa: CASSSRGTSGSRGSYNEQFF
j_gene: TRBJ1-5; abundance: -; d_gene: TRBD1; v_gene: TRBV2; CDR3nt: TGTGCCAGCAGGACAGGGGCCCCCGGTCAGCCCCAGCATTTT; CDR3aa: CASRTGAPGQPQHF
j_gene: TRBJ2-7; abundance: -; d_gene: -; v_gene: TRBV30; CDR3nt: TGTGCCTGGAGTCCCGGCGGACAGCGTAACGAGCAGTACTTC; CDR3aa: CAWSPGGQRNEQYF
j_gene: TRBJ2-2; abundance: few; d_gene: -; v_gene: TRBV7-6; CDR3nt: TGTGCCAGCAGCTTCCCAAACGGGGAGCTGTTTTTT; CDR3aa: CASSFPNGELFF
j_gene: TRBJ2-5; abundance: -; d_gene: -; v_gene: TRBV29-1; CDR3nt: TGCAGCGTTGGTGGGGTGCAAGAGACCCAGTACTTC; CDR3aa: CSVGGVQETQYF